This TCR beta chain emerged from a study of blood T cell repertoires in COVID-19. Seattle's enrolled individuals joined amid active infection and were then monitored longitudinally. Sequencing was performed with immunoSEQ multiplex PCR; in TCRdb, only in-frame clones are kept and a portion is missing. The data hold fewer than 200,000 clones, with roughly 82% observed a single time. CDR3 length equals 14 residues. Germline CDR1 is SGHVS and CDR2 is FQNEAQ. The J segment lost 5 bases and the V segment lost 5 bases, leaving 8 bases of the junction unmatched. The chain recombines TRBV7-8 with TRBJ2-7; 8 positions agree with TRBD2. Input material: peripheral blood. The sequence was collected from a woman aged 40 to 49 with COVID-19, enrolled during active disease. CDR3 sequence: CASSLGLASHEQYF. The CDR3 DNA sequence: TGTGCCAGCAGCCTCGGACTAGCTTCCCACGAGCAGTACTTC. Complete variable domain (other parts from reference TRBV7-8 and TRBJ2-7): GAGVSQSPRYKVAKRGQDVALRCDPISGHVSLFWYQQALGQGPEFLTYFQNEAQLDKSGLPSDRFFAERPEGSVSTLKIQRTQQEDSAVYLCASSLGLASHEQYFGPGTRLTVT.